The 22 T cell receptor beta chains in this list originate from one sample, sequenced in a study of T cells in Graves' hyperthyroidism and ophthalmopathy. RNA transcripts provided the source from which TCR beta CDR3 regions were amplified. A set of HTBI primers served as the primers for a first-round RT-PCR of the TCR CDR3. TCRdb re-analysed the multiplex PCR reads in MiXCR, keeping a single row per CDR3 protein. The sample lists 300,000 to 400,000 distinct CDR3 sequences, about 12% occurring once. The sample comprised blood. The source of these receptors is a woman between 18 and 29 years old with Graves' hyperthyroidism.

In its sample, this clonotype was seen many times. The V call is TRBV6-1, the J call TRBJ2-3; 9 positions match TRBD2. The germline V gene encodes CDR1 MNHNS and CDR2 SASEGT. The V segment lost 6 bases and the J segment 5 bases; nucleotides outside the gene matches: 6. There are 14 residues in the CDR3. The CDR3 loop is CASRGLAREDTQYF. DNA of the CDR3: TGTGCCAGCAGAGGACTAGCGAGGGAAGATACGCAGTATTTT.

This clonotype was observed a handful of times. The V and J genes are TRBV9 and TRBJ2-7; D is undetermined. The germline V gene has CDR1 SGDLS and CDR2 YYNGEE. The V and J ends lost 1 base and 6 bases respectively, with 14 bases between them. The CDR3 runs to 14 residues. The CDR3 DNA reads as TGTGCCAGCAGCGTAACTCCCTTGGAAGGCGAGCAGTACTTC. It is translated as CASSVTPLEGEQYF. The full variable domain, completed using reference TRBV9 and TRBJ2-7, is DSGVTQTPKHLITATGQRVTLRCSPRSGDLSVYWYQQSLDQGLQFLIQYYNGEERAKGNILERFSAQQFPDLHSELNLSSLELGDSALYFCASSVTPLEGEQYFGPGTRLTVT.

In this sample, this clonotype turned up many times. J is TRBJ2-3 and V is TRBV20-1; 10 nucleotides align to TRBD2. The CDR3 is 17 residues long. V trimming: 2 bases; J trimming: 1 base; junction bases outside the gene matches: 9. Germline V gene data show CDR1 as DFQATT and CDR2 as SNEGSKA (reference sequence). In nucleotides, the CDR3 is TGCAGTGCTAGAAAGGCAACCGGGACTAGCGGCACAGATACGCAGTATTTT. Encoded protein: CSARKATGTSGTDTQYF.

In this sample, this clonotype turned up many times. The chain employs TRBV18 and TRBJ2-7, with a tentative D call TRBD2 (5 bases). The CDR3 length is 13 residues. Looked up from germline, CDR1 is KGHSH and CDR2 is LQKENI. Trimming removed 6 bases from V and 3 bases from J, with 12 bases in between. The CDR3 sequence is CASSPRGSYEQYF. The CDR3 DNA sequence: TGTGCCAGCTCGCCCCGAGGGAGCTACGAGCAGTACTTC.

The chain combines TRBV6-4 with TRBJ1-1; no firm D call. V lost 10 bases, J lost 1 base, and 16 bases lay in between. The CDR3 covers 14 residues. From germline, CDR1 is MRHNA and CDR2 SNTAGT. Here the CDR3 DNA reads TGTGCCATCAAACAGAGCCGGACGAACACTGAAGCTTTCTTT. Protein product: CAIKQSRTNTEAFF.

This clonotype was seen a handful of times. The chain has TRBV5-5 and TRBJ1-4, with 8 bases matching TRBD1. From germline, CDR1 is SGHKS and CDR2 YYEKEE (reference sequence). Unmatched junction bases numbered 4, after V lost 2 bases and J lost 7 bases. This CDR3 has 14 amino acids. CDR3 nucleotide sequence: TGTGCCAGCAGCTTTAGGGACAGGACTGAAAAACTGTTTTTT. Protein product: CASSFRDRTEKLFF.

This clonotype was seen a handful of times. The chain combines TRBV29-1 with TRBJ1-2, with 7 bases identical to TRBD1. The CDR3 runs to 13 residues. J gave up 2 bases and V 7 bases, and 7 bases lay outside the gene matches. CDR1 is SQVTM and CDR2 is ANQGSEA in the germline V gene. The chain's CDR3 is CSAGDSLNYGYTF. The CDR3 DNA follows: TGCAGCGCCGGGGACAGCCTGAACTATGGCTACACCTTC.

This clonotype was counted ten times or more. The rearrangement joins TRBV9 to TRBJ2-6, with no clear D. CDR3 length: 18 amino acids. The V end was cut by 0 bases, the J end by 0 bases, with 13 bases between. Per germline, CDR1 SGDLS and CDR2 YYNGEE. This chain's CDR3 is CASSVGATRVSGANVLTF. As DNA, the CDR3 is TGTGCCAGCAGCGTAGGAGCAACCCGAGTCTCTGGGGCCAACGTCCTGACTTTC. Combining the CDR3 with reference TRBV9 and TRBJ2-6 gives the whole variable domain DSGVTQTPKHLITATGQRVTLRCSPRSGDLSVYWYQQSLDQGLQFLIQYYNGEERAKGNILERFSAQQFPDLHSELNLSSLELGDSALYFCASSVGATRVSGANVLTFGAGSRLTVL.

This clonotype has more than one count but fewer than ten. This sequence joins TRBV6-1 and TRBJ2-7; 8 bases match TRBD2. J lost 3 bases, V lost 7 bases, and 14 bases had no gene match. Germline-derived CDR1 and CDR2 are MNHNS and SASEGT. The CDR3 runs 16 residues. CDR3 sequence reads: CASNKSGGGRNYEQYF. The CDR3 DNA reads TGTGCCAGCAACAAAAGCGGGGGCGGGAGAAACTACGAGCAGTACTTC.

This clonotype was counted many times. The chain employs TRBV9 and TRBJ1-2, with no clear D. The CDR3 is 17 amino acids. Germline CDR1 and CDR2: SGDLS and YYNGEE. With 0 bases removed from V and 2 bases from J, the gap between germline ends came to 17 bases. CDR3 loop: CASSVEGSPNPNYGYTF. The CDR3 DNA is TGTGCCAGCAGCGTAGAGGGCTCTCCGAACCCAAACTATGGCTACACCTTC.

The chain recombines TRBV19 with TRBJ2-3; TRBD2 aligns across 9 bases. Germline CDR1 reads LNHDA; CDR2 reads SQIVND (reference sequence). J was trimmed by 2 bases and V by 2 bases; bases with no gene match: 2. The CDR3 spans 15 residues. CDR3 in DNA: TGTGCCAGTAGTATATTAGCGGGGGACACAGATACGCAGTATTTT. Translation: CASSILAGDTDTQYF. Drawing the rest from reference TRBV19 and TRBJ2-3, the complete variable domain is DGGITQSPKYLFRKEGQNVTLSCEQNLNHDAMYWYRQDPGQGLRLIYYSQIVNDFQKGDIAEGYSVSREKKESFPLTVTSAQKNPTAFYLCASSILAGDTDTQYFGPGTRLTVL.

Only a few counts were recorded for this clonotype. A clone one base away is much larger, so this may be a read error. This chain joins TRBV2 and TRBJ2-7; D remains ambiguous. CDR3 length equals 14 residues. The V gene's germline CDR1 is SNHLY and CDR2 FYNNEI. With 3 bases removed from V and 6 bases from J, the gap between germline ends came to 15 bases. This CDR3 reads CASSEMQRKGEQYF. The CDR3 DNA is TGTGCCAGCAGTGAGATGCAGAGGAAGGGCGAGCAGTACTTC.

Ten or more counts support this clonotype. The chain links TRBV28 to TRBJ2-2; no reliable D call. The CDR3 is made up of 11 amino acids. V was pared by 4 bases and J by 13 bases, with 10 bases between. CDR1 and CDR2 (germline): MDHEN, SYDVKM. The CDR3 coding sequence is TGTGCCAGCAGTTCGGGCTCATCGCTGTTTTTT. Its protein is CASSSGSSLFF.

This sequence joins TRBV12-3 or TRBV12-4 and TRBJ2-5, with 7 bases identical to TRBD1. The CDR3 runs 15 residues. The V segment lost 7 bases and the J segment 5 bases; nucleotides outside the gene matches: 13. The DNA for the CDR3 is TGTGCCAGCACCCTCGGACAGGTCTTCGGGGAGACCCAGTACTTC. This gives the protein CASTLGQVFGETQYF.

The J gene is TRBJ1-1, the V gene TRBV12-3 or TRBV12-4, with a weak D call TRBD1 (5 bases). Between the trimmed V and J ends, which lost 6 bases and 5 bases, there was a span of 28 bases. The CDR3 consists of 18 residues. CDR3 nucleotide sequence: TGTGCCAGCAGCACCTTTCACGGGCAGGTCCGGCGGGGGACTGAAGCTTTCTTT. It codes for CASSTFHGQVRRGTEAFF.

In this sample, this clonotype turned up many times. The rearrangement links TRBV28 to TRBJ1-3; D is uncertain. V gave up 4 bases and J gave up 0 bases, with 10 bases separating them. Germline CDR1 and CDR2: MDHEN and SYDVKM. The CDR3 is 15 amino acids. CDR3 loop: CASSSRRDSGNTIYF. The CDR3 DNA reads as TGTGCCAGCAGTTCCCGACGGGACTCTGGAAACACCATATATTTT.

This clonotype came up many times. The V and J genes are TRBV7-2 and TRBJ2-7, with a weak D call TRBD1 (5 bases). This CDR3 region has 16 residues. Trimming removed 5 bases at V and 5 bases at J, with 22 bases between. The V gene's germline CDR1 is SGHTA and CDR2 FQGNSA. The CDR3 loop reads CASSPTRSRVLHEQYF. Written as DNA, the CDR3 is TGTGCCAGCAGCCCAACGAGGTCCAGGGTTCTTCACGAGCAGTACTTC.

The chain employs TRBV19 and TRBJ1-2; 7 bases are shared with TRBD1. Germline V CDR1 and CDR2: LNHDA, SQIVND (reference sequence). The CDR3 has 13 residues. The trim removed 9 bases at V and 3 bases at J, leaving 7 bases unmatched. This CDR3 reads CASNRGTDYGYTF. The CDR3 nucleotides read TGTGCCAGCAACCGGGGGACAGACTATGGCTACACCTTC.

Turning to this clonotype: Because the CDR3 is missing its conserved closing phenylalanine or tryptophan, this is likely a read error. The rearrangement uses TRBV6-1 and TRBJ2-5; D is ambiguous. The germline CDR1 and CDR2 sequences are MNHNS and SASEGT. The CDR3 extends over 12 amino acids. V dropped 2 bases and J dropped 2 bases, with 3 bases sitting between them. The CDR3 region is CASSEQQETQYS. The CDR3 DNA reads TGTGCCAGCAGTGAACAGCAAGAGACCCAGTACTCC.

This clonotype was seen a handful of times. This chain links TRBV19 with TRBJ1-6, with D hard to call. This CDR3 is 14 amino acids long. Germline CDR1 LNHDA, CDR2 SQIVND (reference sequence). Trimming shortened V by 5 bases and J by 7 bases, and 12 bases separated the two germline ends. The CDR3 coding sequence is TGTGCCAGTAGTCCATGGCCCAGGAATTCACCCCTCCACTTT. It is translated as CASSPWPRNSPLHF. Full variable domain (outside the CDR3, taken from reference TRBV19 and TRBJ1-6): DGGITQSPKYLFRKEGQNVTLSCEQNLNHDAMYWYRQDPGQGLRLIYYSQIVNDFQKGDIAEGYSVSREKKESFPLTVTSAQKNPTAFYLCASSPWPRNSPLHFGNGTRLTVT.

Ten or more counts support this clonotype. This chain connects TRBV28 to TRBJ2-7; 7 nucleotides align to TRBD1. The CDR3 has 13 amino acids. V lost 9 bases to trimming and J lost 4 bases; unmatched junction nucleotides: 9. Germline CDR1 is MDHEN and CDR2 is SYDVKM. The CDR3 reads CARKIRDSYEQYF. For the CDR3, the DNA is TGTGCCAGAAAAATCCGGGACAGTTACGAGCAGTACTTC. The entire variable domain, with the rest obtained from reference TRBV28 and TRBJ2-7, is as follows: DVKVTQSSRYLVKRTGEKVFLECVQDMDHENMFWYRQDPGLGLRLIYFSYDVKMKEKGDIPEGYSVSREKKERFSLILESASTNQTSMYLCARKIRDSYEQYFGPGTRLTVT.

The rearrangement uses TRBV6-2 or TRBV6-3 and TRBJ2-4, with 7 bases that match TRBD1. The trim removed 7 bases at V and 0 bases at J, leaving 12 bases unmatched. The CDR3 is made up of 17 amino acids. CDR1 and CDR2 (germline): MNHEY, SVGEGT. The CDR3 DNA is TGTGCCAGCACGGGACAGAAAATCTCCCTAGCCAAAAACATTCAGTACTTC. It codes for CASTGQKISLAKNIQYF.